This T cell receptor (beta chain) was sequenced during a study of T cells in Graves' hyperthyroidism and ophthalmopathy. The diagnoses drew upon clinical symptoms, serum thyroxine and TRAb, thyroid ultrasound and orbital computed tomography. PBMCs were sourced from less than 13 ml fresh peripheral blood. The TCR beta CDR3 regions underwent amplification using RNA transcripts as the source. The TCR CDR3 first-round RT-PCR relied on the HTBI primer set. MiXCR was run by TCRdb on the multiplex PCR reads, yielding one entry per CDR3 protein. The sample records approximately 700,000 distinct CDR3 sequences, 16% being singletons. There are many counts of this clonotype. The V gene lost 2 bases and the J gene lost 0 bases, with 5 bases spanning the gap. CDR1 is MNHEY, CDR2 SVGEGT, per germline. This CDR3 has 14 residues.

The gene calls are TRBV6-2 or TRBV6-3 and TRBJ2-1; D is ambiguous. The sequence came from a man between 18 and 35 years old with Graves' hyperthyroidism. Specimen: blood. This CDR3 is CASSYSTSYNEQFF. The CDR3 DNA reads TGTGCCAGCAGTTACAGCACCTCCTACAATGAGCAGTTCTTC.